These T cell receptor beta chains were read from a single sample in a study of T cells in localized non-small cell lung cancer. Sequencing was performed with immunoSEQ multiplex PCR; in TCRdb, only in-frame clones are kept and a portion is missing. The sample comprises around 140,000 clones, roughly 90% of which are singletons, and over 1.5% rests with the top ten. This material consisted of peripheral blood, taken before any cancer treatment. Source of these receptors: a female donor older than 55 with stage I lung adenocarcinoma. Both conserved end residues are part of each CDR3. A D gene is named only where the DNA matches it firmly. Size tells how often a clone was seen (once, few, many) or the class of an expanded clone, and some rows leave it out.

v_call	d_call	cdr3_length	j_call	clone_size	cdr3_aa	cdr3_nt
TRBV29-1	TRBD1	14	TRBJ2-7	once	CSVEGDRGLGEQYF	TGCAGCGTTGAAGGGGACAGGGGGCTCGGCGAGCAGTACTTC
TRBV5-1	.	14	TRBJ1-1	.	CASSERTANTEAFF	TGCGCCAGCAGCGAACGGACAGCGAACACTGAAGCTTTCTTT
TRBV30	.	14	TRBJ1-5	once	CAWSTGKGNQPQHF	TGTGCCTGGAGTACCGGAAAGGGCAATCAGCCCCAGCATTTT
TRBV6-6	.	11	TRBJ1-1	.	CASKRNTEAFF	TGTGCCAGCAAGAGGAACACTGAAGCTTTCTTT
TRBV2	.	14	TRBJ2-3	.	CASEQGISTDTQYF	TGTGCCAGCGAACAGGGAATTAGCACAGATACGCAGTATTTT
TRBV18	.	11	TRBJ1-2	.	CASSEIGGYTF	TGTGCCAGCTCGGAAATAGGGGGCTACACCTTC
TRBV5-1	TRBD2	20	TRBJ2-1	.	CASSYYLGTSGRAIFHEQFF	TGCGCCAGCAGCTACTACCTAGGGACTAGCGGGAGGGCCATTTTCCATGAGCAGTTCTTC
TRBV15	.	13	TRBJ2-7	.	CATSRDAGYEQYF	TGTGCCACCAGCAGAGATGCAGGTTACGAGCAGTACTTC
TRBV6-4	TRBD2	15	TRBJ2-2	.	CASSPSGMNTGELFF	TGTGCCAGCAGTCCTAGCGGGATGAACACCGGGGAGCTGTTTTTT
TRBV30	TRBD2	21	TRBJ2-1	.	CAWGPTTTGFVRAGGRNEQFF	TGTGCCTGGGGCCCTACCACCACAGGGTTTGTTAGAGCGGGAGGGCGCAATGAGCAGTTCTTC
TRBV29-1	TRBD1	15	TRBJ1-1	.	CSVVRDSLMNTEAFF	TGCAGCGTTGTTAGGGACAGCCTCATGAACACTGAAGCTTTCTTT
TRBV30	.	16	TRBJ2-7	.	CAWSVVMRPGDYEQYF	TGTGCCTGGAGTGTAGTAATGCGTCCAGGGGACTACGAGCAGTACTTC
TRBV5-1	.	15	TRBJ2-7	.	CASSLEARGAGEQYF	TGCGCCAGCAGCTTGGAAGCTAGGGGGGCTGGCGAGCAGTACTTC
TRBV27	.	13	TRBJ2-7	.	CASSPGLTYEQYF	TGTGCCAGCAGCCCGGGACTTACCTACGAGCAGTACTTC
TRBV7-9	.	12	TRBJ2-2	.	CASSLSAGELFF	TGTGCCAGCAGCTTGAGTGCCGGGGAGCTGTTTTTT
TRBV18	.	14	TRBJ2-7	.	CASSPGRISYEQYF	TGTGCCAGCTCACCGGGGCGGATCTCCTACGAGCAGTACTTC
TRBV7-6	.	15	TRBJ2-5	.	CASSDPGKSKETQYF	TGTGCCAGCAGCGACCCGGGGAAGAGTAAAGAGACCCAGTACTTC
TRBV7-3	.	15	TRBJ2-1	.	CASSSKGGQDNEQFF	TGTGCCAGCAGCTCCAAGGGGGGGCAGGACAATGAGCAGTTCTTC
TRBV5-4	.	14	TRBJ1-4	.	CASSLVGGDEKLFF	TGTGCCAGCAGCTTGGTCGGGGGAGATGAAAAACTGTTTTTT
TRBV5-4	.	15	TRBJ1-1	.	CASSENPRENTEAFF	TGTGCCAGCAGCGAGAACCCCAGGGAAAACACTGAAGCTTTCTTT
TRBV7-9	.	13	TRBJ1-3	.	CASTQYSGNTIYF	TGTGCCAGCACCCAGTACTCTGGAAACACCATATATTTT
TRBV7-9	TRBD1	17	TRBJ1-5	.	CASSTGTGVIGNQPQHF	TGTGCCAGCAGCACAGGGACAGGGGTTATAGGCAATCAGCCCCAGCATTTT
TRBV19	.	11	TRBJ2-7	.	CASSEAYEQYF	TGTGCCAGCAGCGAAGCCTACGAGCAGTACTTC
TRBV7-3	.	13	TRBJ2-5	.	CASSQTSKETQYF	TGTGCCAGCAGCCAAACCTCTAAAGAGACCCAGTACTTC
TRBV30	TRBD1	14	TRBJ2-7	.	CAWNSGTGIWEQYF	TGTGCCTGGAATTCTGGGACAGGGATCTGGGAGCAGTACTTC
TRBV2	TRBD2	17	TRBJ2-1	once	CASSEGVLAGGSNEQFF	TGTGCCAGCAGTGAAGGGGTGCTAGCGGGAGGGAGCAATGAGCAGTTCTTC
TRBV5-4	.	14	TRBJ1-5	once	CASSLQGLDQPQHF	TGTGCCAGCAGCTTGCAGGGGCTGGACCAGCCCCAGCATTTT
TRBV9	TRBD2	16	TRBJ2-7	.	CASSVATSGNSNEQYF	TGTGCCAGCAGCGTCGCGACTAGCGGGAATTCCAACGAGCAGTACTTC
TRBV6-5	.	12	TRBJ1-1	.	CASSYSLTEAFF	TGTGCCAGCAGTTACAGCCTGACTGAAGCTTTCTTT
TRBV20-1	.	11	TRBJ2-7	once	CSARQLYEQYF	TGCAGTGCTAGACAGCTTTACGAGCAGTACTTC
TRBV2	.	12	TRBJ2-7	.	CASSDWPGGQYF	TGTGCCAGCAGTGACTGGCCGGGTGGGCAGTACTTC
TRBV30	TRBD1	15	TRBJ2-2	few	CAWSQRGQGRGELFF	TGTGCCTGGAGCCAAAGGGGACAGGGGCGCGGGGAGCTGTTTTTT
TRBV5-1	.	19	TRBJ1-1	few	CASSLGRVLAPAMNTEAFF	TGCGCCAGCAGCTTGGGCAGGGTCTTGGCCCCCGCCATGAACACTGAAGCTTTCTTT
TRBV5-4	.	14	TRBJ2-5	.	CASSSPGGGETQYF	TGTGCCAGCAGCTCCCCGGGTGGAGGAGAGACCCAGTACTTC
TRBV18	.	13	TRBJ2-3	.	CASSGASTDTQYF	TGTGCCAGCTCAGGGGCCAGCACAGATACGCAGTATTTT
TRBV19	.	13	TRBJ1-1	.	CASSSTGLTEAFF	TGTGCCAGTAGTAGTACGGGGTTAACTGAAGCTTTCTTT